The 22 T cell receptor beta chains reported below all come from one sample, sequenced in a study of T-cell memory formation after mild COVID-19. TCRdb analysed the 5' RACE reads with MiXCR anew, one entry per CDR3 protein. This sample has around 340,000 distinct CDR3 sequences, with roughly 14% found just once. The sample was PBMCs or a T cell subset sorted from them (not recorded which). These receptor sequences come from a man in his late teens or twenties who had mild COVID-19 (a few samples of this study predate the infection). Cell type and time point are not known.

V gene TRBV7-9 combines with J gene TRBJ1-3, with TRBD1 matching 7 bases. The CDR3 consists of 15 residues. Germline CDR1 reads SEHNR; CDR2 reads FQNEAQ (reference sequence). Trimming cost V 5 bases and J 1 base; bases outside gene matches: 5. CDR3 amino acids: CASSTRRGSGNTIYF. DNA of the CDR3: TGTGCCAGCAGCACTCGCAGGGGGTCTGGAAACACCATATATTTT.

This clonotype was seen at least ten times. The chain uses TRBV6-6 and TRBJ1-5, with D possibly TRBD1 on 5 matching bases. Germline V gives CDR1 MNHNY, CDR2 SVGAGI (reference sequence). This CDR3 has 15 residues. Trimming removed 3 bases from V and 7 bases from J, with 16 bases in between. In DNA, the CDR3 is TGTGCCAGCAGTTATAGGTTAGGGGCACAGCAGCCCCAGCATTTT. The encoded protein is CASSYRLGAQQPQHF.

This clonotype turned up a few times. The CDR3 sequence: CACAGTGTSGGPTDTQYF. CDR3 coding DNA: TGTGCCTGCGCCGGGACCGGGACTAGCGGGGGCCCCACAGATACGCAGTATTTT. The J gene is TRBJ2-3, the V gene TRBV30, with 14 bases aligning to TRBD2. This CDR3 contains 18 residues. V lost 6 bases to trimming and J lost 2 bases; unmatched junction nucleotides: 13. Germline V CDR1 and CDR2: GTSNPN, SVGIG (reference sequence).

There are many counts of this clonotype. The chain joins TRBV5-1 to TRBJ1-2; D may be TRBD1 (5 bases). The CDR3 runs 12 residues. With 0 bases removed from V and 5 bases from J, the gap between germline ends came to 5 bases. CDR1 is SGHRS and CDR2 is YFSETQ in the germline V gene. CDR3 sequence (DNA): TGCGCCAGCAGCTTGGGACAGTATGGCTACACCTTC. It translates to CASSLGQYGYTF. The full variable domain, completed using reference TRBV5-1 and TRBJ1-2, is KAGVTQTPRYLIKTRGQQVTLSCSPISGHRSVSWYQQTPGQGLQFLFEYFSETQRNKGNFPGRFSGRQFSNSRSEMNVSTLELGDSALYLCASSLGQYGYTFGSGTRLTVV.

This clonotype was seen a few times. The V call is TRBV5-6, the J call TRBJ2-3, with 9 bases matching TRBD2. J was trimmed by 2 bases and V by 1 base; bases with no gene match: 8. This CDR3 is built from 17 residues. Germline CDR1 reads SGHDT; CDR2 reads YYEEEE. CDR3 nucleotide sequence: TGTGCCAGCAGCTTGAGGAGCGGGGGGCTGAACACAGATACGCAGTATTTT. It specifies CASSLRSGGLNTDTQYF.

This sequence joins TRBV20-1 and TRBJ1-1, with TRBD1 as a possible D gene (5 bases). The CDR3 extends over 11 amino acids. Germline V gives CDR1 DFQATT, CDR2 SNEGSKA (reference sequence). The CDR3 spells CSAEGFGEAFF. The CDR3 DNA is TGCAGCGCGGAGGGGTTTGGTGAAGCTTTCTTT.

The chain links TRBV7-9 to TRBJ2-3; no clear D. V lost 5 bases and J lost 1, with 19 bases in between. Germline values: CDR1 SEHNR, CDR2 FQNEAQ (reference sequence). This CDR3 is 17 amino acids long. Here the CDR3 reads CASSATPGREGTDTQYF. DNA for the CDR3: TGTGCCAGCAGCGCGACACCTGGACGAGAGGGCACAGATACGCAGTATTTT.

DNA of the CDR3: TGCAGTGCGACTCGGCTAGCGGGGTTGGTTCGAGGAGAGACCCAGTACTTC. Translating it yields CSATRLAGLVRGETQYF. The V gene is TRBV20-1, the J gene TRBJ2-5; 9 nucleotides match TRBD2. The CDR3 sequence is 17 residues long. With 6 bases clipped from V and 4 bases from J, the junction kept 18 bases outside the gene matches. Germline loops: CDR1 DFQATT, CDR2 SNEGSKA (reference sequence).

This clonotype was seen a few times. The chain uses TRBV4-2 and TRBJ2-3, with 10 nucleotides matching TRBD2. The trim removed 0 bases at V and 0 bases at J, leaving 12 bases unmatched. The CDR3 is made up of 20 amino acids. Germline CDR1 and CDR2: LGHNA and YNFKEQ. The chain's CDR3 is CASSQELAGRLSSSTDTQYF. In nucleotides, the CDR3 is TGTGCCAGCAGCCAAGAACTAGCGGGGAGGCTATCCTCTAGCACAGATACGCAGTATTTT.

This chain uses TRBV10-2 with TRBJ2-1; D gene uncertain. CDR3 length equals 15 residues. From germline, CDR1 is WSHSY and CDR2 SAAADI. V was clipped by 5 bases and J by 0 bases, with 11 bases between them. CDR3 protein: CASSLSWSSYNEQFF. CDR3 nucleotides: TGCGCCAGCAGTCTTTCTTGGAGCTCCTACAATGAGCAGTTCTTC.

This clonotype was seen a few times. This chain uses TRBV24-1 with TRBJ2-2; D is unresolved. Trimming stripped 5 bases from V and 5 bases from J, with 14 bases between. The germline CDR1 and CDR2 sequences are KGHDR and SFDVKD. The CDR3 length is 15 residues. CDR3 residues: CATSGPRARTGELFF. In DNA, the CDR3 is TGTGCCACCAGTGGGCCAAGGGCTAGGACCGGGGAGCTGTTTTTT.

This clonotype was recorded at least ten times. The chain links TRBV6-1 to TRBJ1-5; D ambiguous. Germline CDR1 MNHNS, CDR2 SASEGT. The CDR3 has 13 residues. The ends were cut back, 2 bases at V and 6 bases at J, with 8 bases in the middle. The CDR3 region is CASSEILAQPQHF. In DNA, the CDR3 is TGTGCCAGCAGTGAAATTTTGGCTCAGCCCCAGCATTTT.

The rearrangement links TRBV18 to TRBJ2-3; 7 bases line up with TRBD2. The CDR3 is made up of 16 amino acids. V trimming: 0 bases; J trimming: 2 bases; junction bases outside the gene matches: 5. Germline V gives CDR1 KGHSH, CDR2 LQKENI. The CDR3 reads CASSPPSGVHTDTQYF. CDR3 DNA: TGTGCCAGCTCACCACCCAGCGGGGTACACACAGATACGCAGTATTTT.

This clonotype appeared a few times. The chain joins TRBV29-1 to TRBJ1-1; D remains unclear. Germline CDR1 is SQVTM and CDR2 is ANQGSEA. The germline V and J ends were trimmed by 5 bases and 1 base, with 5 bases remaining between them. CDR3 size: 11 residues. The CDR3 sequence is CSVRSNTEAFF. The CDR3 DNA is TGCAGCGTTCGCTCGAACACTGAAGCTTTCTTT.

This clonotype was recorded many times. The chain recombines TRBV7-9 with TRBJ1-3, with D perhaps matching TRBD1 (5 bases). CDR1 is SEHNR, CDR2 FQNEAQ, per germline (reference sequence). CDR3 length: 17 residues. Trimming removed 3 bases at V and 0 bases at J, with 15 bases between. CDR3 loop: CASSLLRAGSSGNTIYF. The CDR3 nucleotides are TGTGCCAGCAGCTTGCTCAGGGCAGGGAGCTCTGGAAACACCATATATTTT.

CDR3 region: CASSGQGGGPKNIQYF. CDR3 DNA: TGTGCCAGCAGTGGACAGGGAGGGGGACCCAAAAACATTCAGTACTTC. The chain couples TRBV2 to TRBJ2-4; D might be TRBD1 or TRBD2, each matching 7 bases. Trimming removed 4 bases from V and 2 bases from J, with 15 bases in between. Germline-derived CDR1 and CDR2 are SNHLY and FYNNEI. The CDR3 is made up of 16 amino acids. The variable domain in full, completed from reference TRBV2 and TRBJ2-4, reads EPEVTQTPSHQVTQMGQEVILRCVPISNHLYFYWYRQILGQKVEFLVSFYNNEISEKSEIFDDQFSVERPDGSNFTLKIRSTKLEDSAMYFCASSGQGGGPKNIQYFGAGTRLSVL.

The chain combines TRBV7-2 with TRBJ2-1; 7 bases agree with TRBD1. CDR3 length equals 17 residues. Germline CDR1 reads SGHTA; CDR2 reads FQGNSA. V lost 6 bases, J lost 0 bases, and 11 bases stayed unmatched. The CDR3 coding sequence is TGTGCCAGCAGTCTTTCTCCGGGACAGAGCTCCTACAATGAGCAGTTCTTC. Its translation: CASSLSPGQSSYNEQFF.

The rearrangement uses TRBV4-3 and TRBJ2-6; 8 bases map to TRBD1. After removal of 1 base from V and 2 bases from J, the junction contained 10 bases not matched to a gene. Germline CDR1 and CDR2: LGHNA and YSLEER. This CDR3 comprises 19 residues. CDR3 sequence reads: CASSQGLTGGNAGANVLTF. The CDR3 region has the DNA TGCGCCAGCAGCCAAGGTCTCACAGGGGGAAATGCTGGGGCCAACGTCCTGACTTTC.

This clonotype was seen at least ten times. The chain employs TRBV10-3 and TRBJ1-4; a weak D match, TRBD1 (5 bases). Germline lookup yields CDR1 ENHRY and CDR2 SYGVKD. This CDR3 is 14 amino acids long. V lost 2 bases, J lost 7 bases, and 11 bases lay in between. The CDR3: CAISEVQGGEKLFF. The CDR3 DNA follows: TGTGCCATCAGTGAGGTCCAGGGCGGTGAAAAACTGTTTTTT.

This clonotype was counted between two and nine times. The junction does not match germline at one end; this may be a read error. This chain connects TRBV7-7 to TRBJ2-2, with D tentatively TRBD1 (6 bases). Germline V gives CDR1 SSHAT, CDR2 FNYEAQ (reference sequence). The CDR3 is 15 residues long. CDR3 loop: CASSPGQPNTGELFF. CDR3 coding DNA: TGTGCTAGCAGCCCCGGACAGCCCAACACCGGGGAGCTGTTTTTT. Looking up the rest from reference TRBV7-7 and TRBJ2-2 gives the full variable domain: GAGVSQSPRYKVTKRGQDVTLRCDPISSHATLYWYQQALGQGPEFLTYFNYEAQPDKSGLPSDRFSAERPEGSISTLTIQRTEQRDSAMYRCASSPGQPNTGELFFGEGSRLTVL.

The gene calls are TRBV5-1 and TRBJ2-3; no firm D call. The CDR3 runs to 14 residues. Germline V gene lookup returns CDR1 SGHRS and CDR2 YFSETQ. V gave up 6 bases and J gave up 2 bases, with 13 bases separating them. CDR3 nucleotides: TGCGCCAGCACCGGTCGCAGTTACACAGATACGCAGTATTTT. As protein: CASTGRSYTDTQYF. Full variable domain (remainder filled in from reference TRBV5-1 and TRBJ2-3): KAGVTQTPRYLIKTRGQQVTLSCSPISGHRSVSWYQQTPGQGLQFLFEYFSETQRNKGNFPGRFSGRQFSNSRSEMNVSTLELGDSALYLCASTGRSYTDTQYFGPGTRLTVL.

The chain links TRBV2 to TRBJ2-5; D might be TRBD2 (5 bases). This CDR3 contains 14 residues. Germline V CDR1 and CDR2: SNHLY, FYNNEI. V shed 4 bases and J shed 2 bases, with 11 bases lying between them. The CDR3 nucleotides are TGTGCCAGCAGTGTAGTGACTACTCAAGAGACCCAGTACTTC. Encoded protein: CASSVVTTQETQYF. Complete variable domain (other parts from reference TRBV2 and TRBJ2-5): EPEVTQTPSHQVTQMGQEVILRCVPISNHLYFYWYRQILGQKVEFLVSFYNNEISEKSEIFDDQFSVERPDGSNFTLKIRSTKLEDSAMYFCASSVVTTQETQYFGPGTRLLVL.